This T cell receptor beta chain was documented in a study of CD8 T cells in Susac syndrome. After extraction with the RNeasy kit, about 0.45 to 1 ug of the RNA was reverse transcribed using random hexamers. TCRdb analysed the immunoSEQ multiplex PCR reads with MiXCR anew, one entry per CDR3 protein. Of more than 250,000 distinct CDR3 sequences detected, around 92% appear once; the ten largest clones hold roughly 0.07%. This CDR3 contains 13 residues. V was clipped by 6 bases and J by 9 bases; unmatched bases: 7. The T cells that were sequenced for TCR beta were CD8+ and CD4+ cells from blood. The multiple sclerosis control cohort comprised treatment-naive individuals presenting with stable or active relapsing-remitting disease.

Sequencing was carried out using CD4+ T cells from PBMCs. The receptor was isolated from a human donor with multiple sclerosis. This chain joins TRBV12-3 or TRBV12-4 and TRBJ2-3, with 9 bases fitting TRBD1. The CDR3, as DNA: TGTGCCAGCAGGCACAGGGGGCAGGGAACGCAGTATTTT. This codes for CASRHRGQGTQYF.